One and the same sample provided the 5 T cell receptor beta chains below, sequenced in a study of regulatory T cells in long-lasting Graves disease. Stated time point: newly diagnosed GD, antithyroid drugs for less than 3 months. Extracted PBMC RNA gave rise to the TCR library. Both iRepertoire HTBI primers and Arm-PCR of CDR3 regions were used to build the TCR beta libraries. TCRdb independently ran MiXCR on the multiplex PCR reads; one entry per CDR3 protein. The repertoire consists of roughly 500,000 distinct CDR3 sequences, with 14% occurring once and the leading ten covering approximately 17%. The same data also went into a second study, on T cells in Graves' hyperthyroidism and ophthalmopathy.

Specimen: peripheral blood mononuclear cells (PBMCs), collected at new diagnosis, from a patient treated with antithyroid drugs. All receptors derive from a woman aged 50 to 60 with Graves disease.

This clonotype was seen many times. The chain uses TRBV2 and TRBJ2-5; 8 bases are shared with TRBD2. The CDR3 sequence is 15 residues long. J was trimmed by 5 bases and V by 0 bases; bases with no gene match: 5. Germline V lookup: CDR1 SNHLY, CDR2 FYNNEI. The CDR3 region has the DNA TGTGCCAGCAGTGAAGCTAGCGGGAATTTTGAGACCCAGTACTTC. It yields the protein CASSEASGNFETQYF.

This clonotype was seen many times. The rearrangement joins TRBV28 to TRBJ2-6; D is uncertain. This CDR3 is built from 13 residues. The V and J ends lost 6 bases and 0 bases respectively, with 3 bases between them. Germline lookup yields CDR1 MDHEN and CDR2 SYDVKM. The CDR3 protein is CASRSSGANVLTF. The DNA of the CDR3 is TGTGCCAGCAGATCCTCTGGGGCCAACGTCCTGACTTTC.

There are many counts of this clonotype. CDR3 nucleotide sequence: TGTGCCAGCAGTGGCCACCCCGGAGGGGGTGGCGGGGAGCTGTTTTTT. Translating gives CASSGHPGGGGGELFF. The rearrangement joins TRBV2 to TRBJ2-2, with D perhaps given as TRBD1 or TRBD2 (6 bases each). This CDR3 region has 16 residues. Trimming stripped 4 bases from V and 7 bases from J, with 19 bases between. Per the germline V gene, CDR1 is SNHLY and CDR2 is FYNNEI.

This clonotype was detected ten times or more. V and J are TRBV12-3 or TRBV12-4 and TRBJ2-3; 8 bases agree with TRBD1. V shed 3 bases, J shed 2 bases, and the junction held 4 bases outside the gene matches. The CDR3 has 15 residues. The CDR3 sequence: CASSFSGGITDTQYF. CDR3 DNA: TGTGCCAGCAGTTTCTCAGGGGGCATCACAGATACGCAGTATTTT.

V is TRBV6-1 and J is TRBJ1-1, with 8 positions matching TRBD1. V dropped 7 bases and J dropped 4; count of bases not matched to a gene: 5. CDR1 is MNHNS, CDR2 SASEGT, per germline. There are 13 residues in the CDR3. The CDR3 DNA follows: TGTGCCAGCACCAGGGGGCTAGGCACTGAAGCTTTCTTT. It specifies CASTRGLGTEAFF.